These 6 T cell receptor beta chains came from one sample sequenced in a study of shared clonotypes between healthy human individuals. TCRdb's table, derived via immunoSEQ multiplex PCR, lists solely in-frame clones and lacks some. The sample yields millions of clones, over 85% seen once. Sequencing was done on a sample of naive CD4+ T cells sorted from blood. Sample subset: CD45RA+ positively selected. The receptors were gathered from a man aged 18 to 30 in good health.

The V call is TRBV5-4, the J call TRBJ2-7, with 7 bases aligning to TRBD1. Germline-derived CDR1 and CDR2 are SGHNT and YYREEE (reference sequence). After removal of 4 bases from V and 4 bases from J, the junction contained 11 bases not matched to a gene. CDR3 size: 15 residues. The CDR3: CASSPETGWAYEQYF. CDR3 coding DNA: TGTGCCAGCAGCCCGGAGACAGGGTGGGCTTACGAGCAGTACTTC.

The J gene is TRBJ1-2, the V gene TRBV7-2, with D unresolved. Deletions cut 0 bases from V and 3 bases from J, with 5 bases between. This CDR3 comprises 13 residues. CDR1 SGHTA and CDR2 FQGNSA come from the germline V gene. The CDR3 is CASSLASDYGYTF. CDR3 DNA sequence: TGTGCCAGCAGCTTAGCGTCTGACTATGGCTACACCTTC. The full variable domain, rest sourced from reference TRBV7-2 and TRBJ1-2, is GAGVSQSPSNKVTEKGKDVELRCDPISGHTALYWYRQSLGQGLEFLIYFQGNSAPDKSGLPSDRFSAERTGGSVSTLTIQRTQQEDSAVYLCASSLASDYGYTFGSGTRLTVV.

The rearrangement links TRBV29-1 to TRBJ2-3; D not resolved. The CDR3 length is 13 residues. CDR1 is SQVTM, CDR2 ANQGSEA, per germline. V gave up 5 bases and J gave up 0 bases, with 9 bases separating them. CDR3 sequence: CSVRAASTDTQYF. CDR3 nucleotide sequence: TGCAGCGTTAGAGCCGCTAGCACAGATACGCAGTATTTT.

This CDR3 is CASSLEGLAGGGEQFF. The CDR3 DNA sequence: TGTGCCAGCAGCTTAGAGGGACTAGCGGGAGGCGGTGAGCAGTTCTTC. V is TRBV11-3 and J is TRBJ2-1; 15 bases are a match to TRBD2. The CDR3 is 16 residues long. V lost 0 bases and J lost 9; bases outside the gene matches: 3. Germline CDR1 is SGHNT and CDR2 is YENEEA.

V and J are TRBV7-2 and TRBJ2-7; TRBD1 aligns across 7 bases. This CDR3 region has 13 residues. CDR1 SGHTA and CDR2 FQGNSA come from the germline V gene. V dropped 8 bases and J dropped 3; count of bases not matched to a gene: 7. For the CDR3, the DNA is TGTGCCAGCGGCGACAGGGATCGCTACGAGCAGTACTTC. Protein: CASGDRDRYEQYF.

The chain is built from TRBV30 and TRBJ2-7; possibly TRBD1 for D (5 bases). The V end was cut by 4 bases, the J end by 4 bases, with 14 bases between. This CDR3 has 13 amino acids. In germline, CDR1 is GTSNPN, CDR2 SVGIG (reference sequence). The CDR3 DNA sequence: TGTGCCTGGAAGGCAGGGAAGACGTACGAGCAGTACTTC. Residues: CAWKAGKTYEQYF.